The sequence of this T cell receptor (beta chain) was determined in a study of cytomegalovirus exposure and HLA in healthy donors. Whole-study context: Ancestry clustering placed roughly four fifths of a few hundred genotyped donors in the Caucasian-associated cluster. Study conclusions and caveats: Segments of the TCR beta V type were, in most cases, productive about 87% or about 30% of the time in an earlier analysis. It is likely that the observed cluster of highly shared sequence variants was a sequencing artifact.

Points on this clone: No antigen is known for it.

Donors sampled were nominally healthy, though unrecorded immune exposures were likely. PCR primers comprised 60 Vbeta and 13 Jbeta primers. Assay: immunoSEQ multiplex PCR; the TCRdb copy retains only in-frame clones and omits some. The table shows about 130,000 clones, with approximately 80% occurring only once. V lost 0 bases and J lost 0, with 13 bases in between. The CDR3 runs to 17 residues. Germline V CDR1 and CDR2: LGHNA, YSLEER. Sequencing used PBMCs. This clonotype was sampled from a female donor in good health and CMV-seronegative. The rearrangement links TRBV4-3 to TRBJ2-3, with D possibly matching TRBD1 (5 bases). CDR3 loop: CASSQDLGATSTDTQYF. CDR3 nucleotide sequence: TGCGCCAGCAGCCAAGACTTAGGGGCAACTAGCACAGATACGCAGTATTTT.